This is a list of T cell receptor beta chains from one sample in a study of blood T cell repertoires in COVID-19. Method: immunoSEQ multiplex PCR; TCRdb's copy keeps in-frame clones and lacks some. The data contain around 95,000 clones, more than 75% of them singletons. The specimen was peripheral blood. The receptors here all came from a man between 25 and 39 years old in a cohort sampled during active COVID-19. Both conserved end residues are part of each CDR3. The D gene is left open where the match is weak. Clone size appears in some rows only: once, few, many, or a class for an expanded clone.

v_gene,abundance,d_gene,j_gene,CDR3aa,CDR3nt
TRBV11-2,-,TRBD1,TRBJ2-7,CASSLEDRGRFLTYEQYF,TGTGCCAGCAGCTTGGAGGACAGGGGGCGGTTTTTGACCTACGAGCAGTACTTC
TRBV5-3,-,-,TRBJ2-7,CARSAGNTPYEQYF,TGTGCCAGAAGCGCCGGGAACACCCCCTACGAGCAGTACTTC
TRBV30,few,-,TRBJ2-7,CAWSSWQGQYF,TGTGCCTGGAGTAGTTGGCAGGGGCAGTACTTC
TRBV19,-,TRBD2,TRBJ2-3,CASSIIAGGTDTQYF,TGTGCCAGTAGTATCATAGCGGGGGGCACAGATACGCAGTATTTT
TRBV5-1,-,-,TRBJ2-7,CASSLDGQANSYEQYF,TGCGCCAGCAGCTTGGATGGTCAGGCAAATTCCTACGAGCAGTACTTC
TRBV19,once,TRBD1,TRBJ1-5,CASSRYRGGNQPQHF,TGTGCCAGTAGTAGATACAGGGGGGGGAATCAGCCCCAGCATTTT
TRBV5-1,-,TRBD1,TRBJ1-2,CASSKTVTGQAVYGYTF,TGCGCCAGCAGCAAAACCGTTACCGGACAGGCGGTCTATGGCTACACCTTC
TRBV5-4,-,TRBD1,TRBJ1-1,CASSWGQGGTEAFF,TGTGCCAGCAGCTGGGGACAGGGGGGTACTGAAGCTTTCTTT
TRBV6-2/TRBV6-3,-,-,TRBJ1-6,CASSYSTGRGGSYNSPLHF,TGTGCCAGCAGTTACTCGACGGGCAGGGGTGGCTCCTATAATTCACCCCTCCACTTT
TRBV6-6,once,TRBD1,TRBJ1-2,CASSWTGDYGYTF,TGTGCCAGCAGTTGGACAGGTGACTATGGCTACACCTTC
TRBV5-1,-,TRBD1,TRBJ1-4,CASSDSGTGREKLFF,TGCGCCAGCAGCGACTCCGGGACAGGGCGGGAAAAACTGTTTTTT
TRBV6-2/TRBV6-3,-,-,TRBJ2-1,CASSRRGNEQFF,TGTGCCAGCAGCCGCAGGGGTAATGAGCAGTTCTTC
TRBV5-8,-,-,TRBJ2-5,CASEPAYRETQYF,TGTGCCAGCGAACCCGCGTATCGAGAGACCCAGTACTTC
TRBV4-1,once,-,TRBJ1-2,CASSQDTRSYGYTF,TGCGCCAGCAGCCAAGATACACGAAGCTATGGCTACACCTTC
TRBV21-1,-,-,TRBJ1-2,CASSKGGTGGAEYGYTF,TGTGCCAGCAGCAAAGGTGGGACAGGGGGCGCAGAATATGGCTACACCTTC
TRBV2,-,-,TRBJ2-3,CASSEGRAGTQYF,TGTGCCAGCAGTGAAGGGCGGGCGGGTACGCAGTATTTT
TRBV19,once,TRBD1,TRBJ2-7,CASSIRGTGQAIDEQYF,TGTGCCAGTAGTATTAGAGGGACGGGACAGGCCATCGACGAGCAGTACTTC
TRBV19,-,-,TRBJ1-6,CASSPGGSSYNSPLHF,TGTGCCAGTAGCCCGGGGGGAAGCTCCTATAATTCACCCCTCCACTTT
TRBV19,once,-,TRBJ1-3,CASSNMAAGNTIYF,TGTGCCAGTAGTAATATGGCGGCTGGAAACACCATATATTTT
TRBV2,-,TRBD1,TRBJ1-5,CASKQTGTENQPQHF,TGTGCCAGCAAGCAAACCGGGACAGAAAATCAGCCCCAGCATTTT
TRBV19,-,-,TRBJ2-7,CASRMEGALGEQYF,TGTGCCAGCCGAATGGAGGGGGCACTGGGAGAGCAGTACTTC
TRBV10-3,once,TRBD1,TRBJ1-5,CAISESLGTGGLGNQPQHF,TGTGCCATCAGTGAGTCGTTGGGGACAGGGGGCTTAGGCAATCAGCCCCAGCATTTT
TRBV18,-,TRBD1,TRBJ1-5,CASSPPGQGGNQPQHF,TGTGCCAGCTCACCACCGGGACAGGGAGGCAATCAGCCCCAGCATTTT
TRBV5-6,-,TRBD1,TRBJ1-4,CATGGTGGEKLFF,TGTGCCACCGGCGGGACAGGAGGGGAAAAACTGTTTTTT
TRBV9,few,-,TRBJ2-3,CASSTPQGLTQYF,TGTGCCAGCAGCACCCCCCAGGGACTTACGCAGTATTTT
TRBV29-1,-,TRBD1,TRBJ1-2,CSAGGQGGDGYTF,TGCAGCGCTGGAGGGCAGGGGGGAGATGGCTACACCTTC
TRBV6-4,-,TRBD2,TRBJ2-1,CASSRTSGGADEQFF,TGTGCCAGCAGTAGGACTAGCGGGGGGGCCGATGAGCAGTTCTTC
TRBV14,few,-,TRBJ2-2,CASSQAYTGELFF,TGTGCCAGCAGCCAAGCTTACACCGGGGAGCTGTTTTTT
TRBV28,few,TRBD1,TRBJ1-5,CASISTGDQPQHF,TGTGCCAGCATTTCGACAGGGGATCAGCCCCAGCATTTT
TRBV27,-,-,TRBJ1-1,CASSTIGTPAFF,TGTGCCAGCAGTACCATAGGGACACCCGCTTTCTTT
TRBV19,-,-,TRBJ2-4,CASSQQGIGIQYF,TGTGCCAGTAGCCAACAGGGTATAGGAATTCAGTACTTC
TRBV19,-,-,TRBJ1-6,CASTLTGSSYNSPLHF,TGTGCCAGTACCCTTACAGGGAGCTCCTATAATTCACCCCTCCACTTT
TRBV3-1/TRBV3-2,-,-,TRBJ2-1,CASSQGPALVSGEVEQFF,TGTGCCAGCAGCCAAGGGCCGGCACTAGTTTCGGGGGAAGTGGAGCAGTTCTTC
TRBV10-3,-,TRBD1,TRBJ1-2,CAISEMSRGQGQSGYTF,TGTGCCATCAGTGAAATGAGTAGGGGACAGGGTCAGTCCGGCTACACCTTC
TRBV3-1/TRBV3-2,-,TRBD1,TRBJ1-1,CASSQAGGTGTEAFF,TGTGCCAGCAGCCAAGCAGGGGGGACGGGCACTGAAGCTTTCTTT
TRBV12-2,-,-,TRBJ2-4,CASRPDRLAKNIQYF,TGTGCAAGTCGACCAGACAGACTAGCCAAAAACATTCAGTACTTC
TRBV5-1,-,TRBD1,TRBJ1-1,CASSSTQIPGTGNTEAFF,TGCGCCAGCAGCTCAACCCAAATCCCCGGGACAGGGAACACTGAAGCTTTCTTT
TRBV11-3,-,TRBD2,TRBJ2-3,CASSLTSGFTDTQYF,TGTGCCAGCTCCCTGACTAGCGGGTTCACAGATACGCAGTATTTT
TRBV5-1,-,TRBD1,TRBJ1-6,CASSSGQQNSPLHF,TGCGCCAGCAGCTCGGGACAGCAAAATTCACCCCTCCACTTT
TRBV9,-,-,TRBJ1-2,CASSVGLKSYGYTF,TGTGCCAGCAGCGTAGGACTGAAGAGTTATGGCTACACCTTC
TRBV15,-,-,TRBJ2-1,CATSRDDRPPFF,TGTGCCACCAGCAGAGATGACAGGCCGCCGTTCTTC
TRBV24-1,-,TRBD2,TRBJ2-1,CATSEDGRGNYNEQFF,TGTGCCACCAGTGAAGATGGGCGGGGGAACTACAATGAGCAGTTCTTC
TRBV6-1,few,-,TRBJ2-1,CASSEQGNEQFF,TGTGCCAGCAGTGAACAGGGCAATGAGCAGTTCTTC